Detailed here is one TCR beta chain. Its antigen remains unknown. Germline CDR1 reads LNHDA; CDR2 reads SQIVND (reference sequence). The V segment lost 6 bases and the J segment 7 bases; nucleotides outside the gene matches: 11. The CDR3 runs to 15 residues. This sample was taken from a study of cytomegalovirus exposure and HLA in healthy donors. Study-level information: Within an early data release were around 87 million unique TCRs drawn from HLA-typed donors. Study-level results: Relative to the approximately 680-donor mean, N-insertions were reportedly fewer in an Asian-associated ancestry cluster in a later analysis. Sequencing likely caused a cluster of highly shared sequence variants.

A multiplex PCR was run with 60 Vbeta primers and 13 Jbeta primers. Per the study methods: Tens of millions of unique TCR beta chains, some 10 million of them shared, were counted by a later analysis. Only in-frame clones appear in the TCRdb table, and some are missing; sequencing was by immunoSEQ multiplex PCR. V and J calls and clone size are copied from that table; D and trimming were computed from the DNA. The sample contains about 160,000 clones, around 69% of which appear only once. J is TRBJ1-4 and V is TRBV19; 7 bases match TRBD1. Sequenced sample: PBMCs. This sequence was found in a man between 60 and 75 years old in good health and CMV-seronegative. The CDR3 coding sequence is TGTGCCAGTAGAAGACAGACAGGGTTAAGTGAAAAACTGTTTTTT. Its translation is CASRRQTGLSEKLFF.